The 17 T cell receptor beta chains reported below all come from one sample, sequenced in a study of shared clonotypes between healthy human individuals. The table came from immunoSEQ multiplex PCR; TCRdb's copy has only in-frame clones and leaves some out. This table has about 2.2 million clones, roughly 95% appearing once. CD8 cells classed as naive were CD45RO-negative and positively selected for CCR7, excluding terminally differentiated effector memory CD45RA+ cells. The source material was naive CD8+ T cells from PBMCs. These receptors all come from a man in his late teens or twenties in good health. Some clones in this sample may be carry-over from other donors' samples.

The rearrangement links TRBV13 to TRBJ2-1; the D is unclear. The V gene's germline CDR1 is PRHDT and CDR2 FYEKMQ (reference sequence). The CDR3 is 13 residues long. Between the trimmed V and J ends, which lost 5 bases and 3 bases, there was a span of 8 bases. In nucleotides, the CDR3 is TGTGCCAGCAGCCTCGTGGGCTACAATGAGCAGTTCTTC. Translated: CASSLVGYNEQFF.

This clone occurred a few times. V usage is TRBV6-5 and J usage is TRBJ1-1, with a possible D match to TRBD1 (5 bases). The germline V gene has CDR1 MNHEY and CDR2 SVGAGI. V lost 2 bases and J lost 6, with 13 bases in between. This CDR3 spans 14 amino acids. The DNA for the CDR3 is TGTGCCAGCAGTTACCAGGAGGGGCTGTCTGAAGCTTTCTTT. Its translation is CASSYQEGLSEAFF.

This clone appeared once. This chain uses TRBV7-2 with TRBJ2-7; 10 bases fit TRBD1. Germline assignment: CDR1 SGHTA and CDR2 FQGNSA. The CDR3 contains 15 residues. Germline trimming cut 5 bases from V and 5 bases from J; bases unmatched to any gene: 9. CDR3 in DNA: TGTGCCAGCAGCCCCCGCGGGACAGGGGTCGACGAGCAGTACTTC. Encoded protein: CASSPRGTGVDEQYF.

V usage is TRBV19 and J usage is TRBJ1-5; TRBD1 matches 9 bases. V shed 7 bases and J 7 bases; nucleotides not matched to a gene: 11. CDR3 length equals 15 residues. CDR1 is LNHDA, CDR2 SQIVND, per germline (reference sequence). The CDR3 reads CASNPMGTGYQPQHF. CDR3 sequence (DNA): TGTGCCAGTAACCCCATGGGGACAGGGTACCAGCCCCAGCATTTT.

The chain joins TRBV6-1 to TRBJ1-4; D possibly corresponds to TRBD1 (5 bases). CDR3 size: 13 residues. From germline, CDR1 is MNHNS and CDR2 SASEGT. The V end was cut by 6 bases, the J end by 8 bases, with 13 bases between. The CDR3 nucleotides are TGTGCCAGCAGCCCTCCGGGGGGGGAAAAACTGTTTTTT. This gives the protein CASSPPGGEKLFF.

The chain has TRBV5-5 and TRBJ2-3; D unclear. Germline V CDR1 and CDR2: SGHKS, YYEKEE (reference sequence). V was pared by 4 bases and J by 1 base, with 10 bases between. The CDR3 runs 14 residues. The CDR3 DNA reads TGTGCCAGCAGCACTCGTGTGGGCACAGATACGCAGTATTTT. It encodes CASSTRVGTDTQYF. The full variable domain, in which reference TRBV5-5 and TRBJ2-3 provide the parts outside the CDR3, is DAGVTQSPTHLIKTRGQQVTLRCSPISGHKSVSWYQQVLGQGPQFIFQYYEKEERGRGNFPDRFSARQFPNYSSELNVNALLLGDSALYLCASSTRVGTDTQYFGPGTRLTVL.

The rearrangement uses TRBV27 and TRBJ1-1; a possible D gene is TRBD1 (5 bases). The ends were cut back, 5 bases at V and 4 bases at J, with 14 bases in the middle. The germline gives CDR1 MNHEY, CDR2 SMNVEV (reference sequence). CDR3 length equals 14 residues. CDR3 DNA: TGTGCCAGCAGTGGGGGTCGAGGGAGCACTGAAGCTTTCTTT. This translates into CASSGGRGSTEAFF.

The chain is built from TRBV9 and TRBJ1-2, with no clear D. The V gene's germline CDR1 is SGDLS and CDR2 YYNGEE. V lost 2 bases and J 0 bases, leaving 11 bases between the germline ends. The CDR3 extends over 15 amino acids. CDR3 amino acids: CASSVDRYSNYGYTF. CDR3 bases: TGTGCCAGCAGCGTGGACCGGTATTCTAACTATGGCTACACCTTC. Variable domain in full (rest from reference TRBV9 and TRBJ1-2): DSGVTQTPKHLITATGQRVTLRCSPRSGDLSVYWYQQSLDQGLQFLIQYYNGEERAKGNILERFSAQQFPDLHSELNLSSLELGDSALYFCASSVDRYSNYGYTFGSGTRLTVV.

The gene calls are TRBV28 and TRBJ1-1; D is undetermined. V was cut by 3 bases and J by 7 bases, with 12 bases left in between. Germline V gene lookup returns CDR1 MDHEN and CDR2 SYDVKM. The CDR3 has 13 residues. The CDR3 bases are TGTGCCAGCAGTTTGATGGGCCGGCATGAAGCTTTCTTT. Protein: CASSLMGRHEAFF.

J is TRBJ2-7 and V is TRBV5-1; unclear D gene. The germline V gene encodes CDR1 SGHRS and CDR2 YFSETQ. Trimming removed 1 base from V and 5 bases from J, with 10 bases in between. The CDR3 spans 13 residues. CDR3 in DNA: TGCGCCAGCAGCTTGATCGGTTGGGACGAGCAGTACTTC. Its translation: CASSLIGWDEQYF.

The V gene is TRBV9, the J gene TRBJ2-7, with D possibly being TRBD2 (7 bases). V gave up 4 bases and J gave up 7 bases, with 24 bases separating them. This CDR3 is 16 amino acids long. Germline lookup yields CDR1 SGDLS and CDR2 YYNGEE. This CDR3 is CASSPGGGTTKDEQYF. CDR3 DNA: TGTGCCAGCAGCCCTGGAGGGGGGACTACGAAAGATGAGCAGTACTTC. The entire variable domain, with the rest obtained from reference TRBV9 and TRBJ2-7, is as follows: DSGVTQTPKHLITATGQRVTLRCSPRSGDLSVYWYQQSLDQGLQFLIQYYNGEERAKGNILERFSAQQFPDLHSELNLSSLELGDSALYFCASSPGGGTTKDEQYFGPGTRLTVT.

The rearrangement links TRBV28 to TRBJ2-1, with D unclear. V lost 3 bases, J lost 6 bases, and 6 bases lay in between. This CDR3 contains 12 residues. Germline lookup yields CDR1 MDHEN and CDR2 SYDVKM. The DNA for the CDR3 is TGTGCCAGCAGTTTCGCTCCCAATGAGCAGTTCTTC. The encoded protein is CASSFAPNEQFF.

As DNA, the CDR3 is TGTGCCAGCAGCTTGGAACAGGGGGTTAACTATGGCTACACCTTC. Amino acid sequence: CASSLEQGVNYGYTF. The chain has TRBV5-8 and TRBJ1-2; TRBD1 matches at 8 bases. CDR3 length: 15 residues. V dropped 0 bases and J dropped 1; count of bases not matched to a gene: 2. The germline V gene encodes CDR1 SGHTS and CDR2 YDEGEE.

The CDR3 loop reads CASSYWTGGSDTQYF. The CDR3 coding sequence is TGCGCCAGCAGCTACTGGACAGGGGGCTCAGATACGCAGTATTTT. The rearrangement links TRBV4-1 to TRBJ2-3; 11 bases match TRBD1. The germline V gene encodes CDR1 MGHRA and CDR2 YSYEKL. Germline trimming cut 5 bases from V and 4 bases from J; bases unmatched to any gene: 5. The CDR3 is made up of 15 amino acids.

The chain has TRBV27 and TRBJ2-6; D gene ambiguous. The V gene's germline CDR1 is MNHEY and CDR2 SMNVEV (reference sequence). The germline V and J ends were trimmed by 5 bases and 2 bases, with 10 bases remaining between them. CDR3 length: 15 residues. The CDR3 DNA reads TGTGCCAGCAGTCCCTTGGTGACTGGGGCCAACGTCCTGACTTTC. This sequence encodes CASSPLVTGANVLTF.

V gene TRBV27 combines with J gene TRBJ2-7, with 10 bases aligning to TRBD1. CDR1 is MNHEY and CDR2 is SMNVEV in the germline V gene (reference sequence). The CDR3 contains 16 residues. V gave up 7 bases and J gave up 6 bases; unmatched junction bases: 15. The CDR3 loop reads CASNQGPGQGTVEQYF. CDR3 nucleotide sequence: TGTGCCAGCAACCAGGGGCCGGGACAGGGGACTGTCGAGCAGTACTTC.

The CDR3 sequence is CASSLSAKEQYF. The CDR3 DNA is TGTGCCAGCAGCTTGTCAGCAAAAGAGCAGTACTTC. This rearrangement joins TRBV7-9 to TRBJ2-7; no clear D. The length of the CDR3 is 12 residues. Germline V gene lookup returns CDR1 SEHNR and CDR2 FQNEAQ (reference sequence). V lost 3 bases, J lost 7 bases, and 10 bases lay in between. The variable domain in full, completed from reference TRBV7-9 and TRBJ2-7, reads DTGVSQNPRHKITKRGQNVTFRCDPISEHNRLYWYRQTLGQGPEFLTYFQNEAQLEKSRLLSDRFSAERPKGSFSTLEIQRTEQGDSAMYLCASSLSAKEQYFGPGTRLTVT.